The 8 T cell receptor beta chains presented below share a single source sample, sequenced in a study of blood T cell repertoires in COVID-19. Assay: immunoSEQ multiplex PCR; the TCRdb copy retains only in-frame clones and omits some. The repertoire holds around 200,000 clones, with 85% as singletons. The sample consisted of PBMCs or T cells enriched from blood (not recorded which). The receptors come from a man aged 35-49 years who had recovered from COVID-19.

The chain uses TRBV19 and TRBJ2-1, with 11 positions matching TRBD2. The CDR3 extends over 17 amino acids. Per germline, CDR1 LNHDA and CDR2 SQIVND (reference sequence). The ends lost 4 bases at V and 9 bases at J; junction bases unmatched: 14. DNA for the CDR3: TGTGCCAGTAGTAACCCCGGGACTAGCGGCCACTCAGGTGAGCAGTTCTTC. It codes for CASSNPGTSGHSGEQFF.

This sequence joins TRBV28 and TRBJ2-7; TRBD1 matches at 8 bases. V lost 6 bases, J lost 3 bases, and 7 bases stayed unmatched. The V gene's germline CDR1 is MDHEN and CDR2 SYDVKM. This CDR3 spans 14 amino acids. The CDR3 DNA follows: TGTGCCAGCAGCCTGACAGGGGAAGTCTACGAGCAGTACTTC. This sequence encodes CASSLTGEVYEQYF.

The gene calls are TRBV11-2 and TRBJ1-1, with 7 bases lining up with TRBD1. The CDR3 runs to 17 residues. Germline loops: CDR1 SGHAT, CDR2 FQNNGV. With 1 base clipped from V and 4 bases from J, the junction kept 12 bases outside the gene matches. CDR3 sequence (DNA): TGTGCCAGCAGCTTAGGGCCCTTGACAGGGCGCGCCACTGAAGCTTTCTTT. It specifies CASSLGPLTGRATEAFF.

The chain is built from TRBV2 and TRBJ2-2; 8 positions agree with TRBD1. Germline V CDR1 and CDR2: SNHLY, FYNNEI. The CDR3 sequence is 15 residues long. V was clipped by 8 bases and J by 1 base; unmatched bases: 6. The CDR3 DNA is TGTGCCAGCCGTCCCGGGACAGGGAACACCGGGGAGCTGTTTTTT. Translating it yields CASRPGTGNTGELFF.

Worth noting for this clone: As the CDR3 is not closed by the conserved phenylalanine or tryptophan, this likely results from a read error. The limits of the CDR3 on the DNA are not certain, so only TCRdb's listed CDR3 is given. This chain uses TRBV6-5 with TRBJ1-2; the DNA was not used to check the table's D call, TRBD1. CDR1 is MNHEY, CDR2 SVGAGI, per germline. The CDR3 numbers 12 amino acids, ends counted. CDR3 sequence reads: CASRATTGNLFT.

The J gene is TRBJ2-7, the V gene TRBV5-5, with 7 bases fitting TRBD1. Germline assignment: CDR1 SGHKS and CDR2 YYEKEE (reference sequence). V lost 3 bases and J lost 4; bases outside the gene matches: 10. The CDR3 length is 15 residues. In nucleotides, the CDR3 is TGTGCCAGCAGCTACGTTGGGGGACAGCGATACGAGCAGTACTTC. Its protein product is CASSYVGGQRYEQYF.

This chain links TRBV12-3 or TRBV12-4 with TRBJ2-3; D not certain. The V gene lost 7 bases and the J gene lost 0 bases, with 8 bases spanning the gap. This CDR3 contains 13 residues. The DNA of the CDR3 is TGTGCCAGCACTGGCGGAAGCACAGATACGCAGTATTTT. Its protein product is CASTGGSTDTQYF.

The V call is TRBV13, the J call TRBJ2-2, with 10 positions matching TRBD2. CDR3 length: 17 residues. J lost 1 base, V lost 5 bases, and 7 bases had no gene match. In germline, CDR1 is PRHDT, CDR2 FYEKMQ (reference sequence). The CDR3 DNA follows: TGTGCCAGCAGCCGAATCCGGACTAGCGGGAACACCGGGGAGCTGTTTTTT. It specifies CASSRIRTSGNTGELFF. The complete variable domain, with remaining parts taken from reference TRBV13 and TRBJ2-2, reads AAGVIQSPRHLIKEKRETATLKCYPIPRHDTVYWYQQGPGQDPQFLISFYEKMQSDKGSIPDRFSAQQFSDYHSELNMSSLELGDSALYFCASSRIRTSGNTGELFFGEGSRLTVL.